The T cell receptor beta chain under discussion was sequenced for a study of a mutant IDH1 vaccine in newly diagnosed glioma. Overall study: Vaccines began 4-6 weeks after radiotherapy alone, or with temozolomide cycles. Treated patients had a mean age of 40.4 years and a roughly 60% male, approximately 38% female split. In the visit schedule, V12 fell in week 35, while V13 fell in week 47.

The V and J ends lost 1 base and 1 base respectively, with 5 bases between them. The CDR3 has 12 amino acids. The germline CDR1 and CDR2 sequences are GTSNPN and SVGIG (reference sequence). Worth noting for this clone: Its antigen is undetermined.

The assay was immunoSEQ multiplex PCR, and TCRdb's table has in-frame clones only and misses some. The sample consists of tens of thousands of clones, 60% to 75% of them appearing once. Time point: week 47, end of study. One vaccine dose held 300 ug of mutant IDH1 20-mer peptide and came with topical imiquimod. Each astrocytoma in the donors was new, WHO grade 3 or 4, IDH1-mutant and ATRX-lost. The gene calls are TRBV30 and TRBJ2-7; no clear D. The receptor comes from a man between 35 and 55 years old with glioma. Source: PBMCs, taken from a glioma patient whose treatment included an IDH1 peptide vaccine. Here the CDR3 DNA reads TGTGCCTGGAGTGGTGAGTCCTACGAGCAGTACGTC. Its translation: CAWSGESYEQYV.